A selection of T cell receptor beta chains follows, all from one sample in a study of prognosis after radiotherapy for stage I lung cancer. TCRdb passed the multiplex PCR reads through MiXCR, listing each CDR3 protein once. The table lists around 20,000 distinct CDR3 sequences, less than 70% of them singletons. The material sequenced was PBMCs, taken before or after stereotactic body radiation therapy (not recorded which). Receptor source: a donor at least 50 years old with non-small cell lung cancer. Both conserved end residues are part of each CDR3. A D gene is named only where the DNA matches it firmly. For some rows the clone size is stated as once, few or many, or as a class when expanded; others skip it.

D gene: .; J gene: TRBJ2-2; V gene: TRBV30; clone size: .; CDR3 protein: CAWSVLNTGELFF; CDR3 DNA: TGTGCCTGGAGTGTACTGAACACCGGGGAGCTGTTTTTT
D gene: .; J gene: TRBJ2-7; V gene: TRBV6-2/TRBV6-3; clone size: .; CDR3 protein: CASSSSSF; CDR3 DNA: TGTGCCAGCAGTTCCTCCAGCTTC
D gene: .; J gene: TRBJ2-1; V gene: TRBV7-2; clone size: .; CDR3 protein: CASSSPRGGGSSEQFF; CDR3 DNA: TGTGCCAGCAGCTCACCTCGGGGAGGGGGGTCTAGTGAGCAGTTCTTC
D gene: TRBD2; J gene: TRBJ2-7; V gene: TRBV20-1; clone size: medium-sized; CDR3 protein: CSASELVAGRLQYF; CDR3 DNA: TGCAGTGCTAGTGAATTGGTAGCCGGGAGGCTGCAGTACTTC
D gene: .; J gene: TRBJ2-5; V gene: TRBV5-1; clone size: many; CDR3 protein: CASSLSAGAQETQYF; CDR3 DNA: TGCGCCAGCAGCTTGTCGGCGGGGGCCCAAGAGACCCAGTACTTC
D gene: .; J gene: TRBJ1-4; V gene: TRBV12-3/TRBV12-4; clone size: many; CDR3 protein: CASSRFTGAEEKLFF; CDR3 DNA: TGTGCCAGCAGTCGATTTACGGGGGCGGAAGAAAAACTGTTTTTT
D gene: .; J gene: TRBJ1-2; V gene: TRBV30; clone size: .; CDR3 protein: CAWPLPVPGGGYTF; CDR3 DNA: TGTGCCTGGCCCTTACCGGTGCCCGGCGGGGGCTACACTTTC
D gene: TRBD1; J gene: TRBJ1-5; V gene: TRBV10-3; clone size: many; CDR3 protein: CAISELQGSLGQPQHF; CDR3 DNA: TGTGCCATCAGTGAGTTACAGGGGAGTTTGGGTCAGCCCCAGCATTTT
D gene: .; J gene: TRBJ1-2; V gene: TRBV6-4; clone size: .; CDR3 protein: CASSDPASLGGYTF; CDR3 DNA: TGTGCCAGCAGTGACCCGGCGTCATTAGGTGGCTACACCTTC
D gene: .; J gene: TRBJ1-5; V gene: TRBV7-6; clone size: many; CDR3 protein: CASSLSQNSNQPQHF; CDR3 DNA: TGTGCCAGCAGCTTAAGCCAGAATAGCAATCAGCCCCAGCATTTT
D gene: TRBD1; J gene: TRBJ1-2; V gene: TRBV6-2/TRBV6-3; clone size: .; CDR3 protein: CASSEATGGGGYTF; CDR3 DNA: TGTGCCAGCAGTGAGGCGACAGGGGGCGGAGGCTACACCTTC
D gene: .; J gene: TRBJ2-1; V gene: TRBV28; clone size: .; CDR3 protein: CASSSQGPATDEQFF; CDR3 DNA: TGTGCCAGCAGTTCCCAGGGACCAGCCACGGATGAGCAGTTCTTC
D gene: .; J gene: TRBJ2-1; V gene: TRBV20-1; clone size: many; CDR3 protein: CTARVPLSYNEQFF; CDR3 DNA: TGCACCGCGAGGGTACCCCTCTCCTACAATGAGCAGTTCTTC
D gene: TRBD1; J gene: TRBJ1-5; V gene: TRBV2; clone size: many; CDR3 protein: CASSEALWDSLKQPQHF; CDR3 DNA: TGTGCCAGCAGTGAAGCGCTTTGGGACAGCCTCAAACAGCCCCAGCATTTT
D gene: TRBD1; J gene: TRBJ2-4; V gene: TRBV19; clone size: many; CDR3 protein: CASSIASTGGGKNIQYF; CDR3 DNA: TGTGCCAGTAGTATAGCCTCCACAGGGGGAGGCAAAAACATTCAGTACTTC
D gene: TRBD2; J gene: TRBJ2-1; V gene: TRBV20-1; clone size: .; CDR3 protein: CSARDPLAGVNNEQFF; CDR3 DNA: TGCAGTGCTAGAGATCCTCTAGCGGGGGTGAACAATGAGCAGTTCTTC
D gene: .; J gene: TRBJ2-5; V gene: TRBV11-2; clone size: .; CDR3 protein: CASRHYKAGKETQYF; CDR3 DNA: TGTGCCAGCAGACATTACAAGGCAGGGAAAGAGACCCAGTACTTC
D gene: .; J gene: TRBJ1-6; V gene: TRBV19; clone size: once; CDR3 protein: CASSIDAEVNSPLHF; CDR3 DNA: TGTGCCAGTAGTATAGACGCAGAAGTGAATTCACCCCTCCACTTT
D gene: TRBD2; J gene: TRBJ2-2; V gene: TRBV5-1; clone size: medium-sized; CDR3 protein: CASSRVLWAGGGTGELFF; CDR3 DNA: TGCGCCAGCAGCCGGGTCTTGTGGGCGGGAGGTGGCACCGGGGAGCTGTTTTTT
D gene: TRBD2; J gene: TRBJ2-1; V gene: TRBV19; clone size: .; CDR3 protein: CASSSGTSGSGNEQFF; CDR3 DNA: TGTGCCAGTAGTAGTGGGACTAGCGGGAGCGGGAATGAGCAGTTCTTC
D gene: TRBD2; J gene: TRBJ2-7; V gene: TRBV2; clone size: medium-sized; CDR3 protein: CASSWTSGLYEQYF; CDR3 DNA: TGTGCCAGCAGCTGGACTAGCGGCCTCTACGAGCAGTACTTC
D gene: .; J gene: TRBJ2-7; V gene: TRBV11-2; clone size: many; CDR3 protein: CASSLTDATYEQYF; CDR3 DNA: TGTGCCAGCAGCTTGACCGACGCCACCTACGAGCAGTACTTC
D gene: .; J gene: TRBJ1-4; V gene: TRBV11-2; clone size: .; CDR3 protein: CASSAHYRVTNEKLFF; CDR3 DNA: TGTGCCAGCAGCGCCCACTACCGGGTAACTAATGAAAAACTGTTTTTT
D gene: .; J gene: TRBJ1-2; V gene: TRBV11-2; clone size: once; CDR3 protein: CASSQDRLNGYTF; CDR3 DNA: TGTGCCAGCAGCCAAGACAGGTTAAATGGCTACACCTTC
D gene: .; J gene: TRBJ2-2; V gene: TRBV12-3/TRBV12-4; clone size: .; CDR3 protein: CASSFPPGELFF; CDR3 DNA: TGTGCCAGCAGTTTTCCTCCCGGGGAGCTGTTTTTT
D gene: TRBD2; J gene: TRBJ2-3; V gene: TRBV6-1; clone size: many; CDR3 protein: CASSPTAASGLIGTQYF; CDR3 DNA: TGTGCCAGCAGCCCAACTGCGGCTAGCGGCCTCATCGGCACGCAGTATTTT
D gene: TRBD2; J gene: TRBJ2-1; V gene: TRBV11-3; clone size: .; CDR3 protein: CASSLDGRASEQFF; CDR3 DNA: TGTGCCAGCAGCTTAGACGGGAGGGCCTCAGAGCAGTTCTTC
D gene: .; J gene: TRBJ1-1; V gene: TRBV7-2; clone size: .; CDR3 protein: CAISILTGSAEAFF; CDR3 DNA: TGTGCCATCAGCATCCTTACAGGGTCGGCTGAAGCTTTCTTT
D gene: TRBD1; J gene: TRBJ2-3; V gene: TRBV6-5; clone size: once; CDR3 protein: CASSYSSGGAFTDTQYF; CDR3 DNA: TGTGCCAGCAGTTACTCGTCAGGGGGTGCATTCACAGATACGCAGTATTTT
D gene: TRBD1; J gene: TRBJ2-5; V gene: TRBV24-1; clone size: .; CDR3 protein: CATSEPGTGQETQYF; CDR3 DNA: TGTGCCACCAGTGAGCCCGGGACAGGCCAAGAGACCCAGTACTTC
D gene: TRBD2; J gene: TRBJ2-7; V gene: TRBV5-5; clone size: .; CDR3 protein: CASSSGRAGVGEQYF; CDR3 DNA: TGCGCCAGCAGCTCGGGTAGAGCGGGAGTTGGCGAGCAGTACTTC
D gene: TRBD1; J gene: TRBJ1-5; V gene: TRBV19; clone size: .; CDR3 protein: CASSQGQVSVQPQHF; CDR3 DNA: TGTGCCAGTAGCCAAGGACAGGTTTCCGTTCAGCCCCAGCATTTT
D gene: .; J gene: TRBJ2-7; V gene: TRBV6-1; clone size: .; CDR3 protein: CASSYKPFGTYEQYF; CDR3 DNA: TGTGCCAGCAGCTACAAACCTTTCGGGACCTACGAGCAGTACTTC
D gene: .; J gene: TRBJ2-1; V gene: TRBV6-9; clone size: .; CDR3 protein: CASSSSTGTPVNDQFF; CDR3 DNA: TGTGCCAGCAGTTCTTCCACCGGGACTCCCGTCAATGATCAGTTCTTC
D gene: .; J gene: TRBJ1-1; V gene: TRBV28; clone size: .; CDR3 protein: CASSFGGFATEAFF; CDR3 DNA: TGTGCCAGCAGTTTTGGGGGGTTCGCCACTGAAGCTTTCTTT
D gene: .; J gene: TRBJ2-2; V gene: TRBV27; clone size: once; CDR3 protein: CASTQGGNTGGELFF; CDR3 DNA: TGTGCCAGCACCCAGGGGGGCAACACTGGCGGGGAGCTGTTTTTT
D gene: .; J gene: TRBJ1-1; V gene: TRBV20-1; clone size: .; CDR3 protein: CSAREMGHEVTEAFF; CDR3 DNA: TGCAGTGCTCGAGAGATGGGACATGAGGTAACTGAAGCTTTCTTT
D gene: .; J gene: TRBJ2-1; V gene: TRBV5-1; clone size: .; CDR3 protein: CATSPGDLVYNEQFF; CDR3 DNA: TGCGCCACTTCCCCGGGAGACCTCGTGTACAATGAGCAGTTCTTC
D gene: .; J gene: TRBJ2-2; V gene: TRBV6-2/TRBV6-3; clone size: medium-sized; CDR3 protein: CASSYGTAGELFF; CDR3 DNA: TGTGCCAGCAGTTACGGGACTGCCGGGGAGCTGTTTTTT
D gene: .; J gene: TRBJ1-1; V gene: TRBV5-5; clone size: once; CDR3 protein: CASSSGHSNTEAFF; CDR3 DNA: TGTGCCAGCAGCTCAGGCCATTCGAACACTGAAGCTTTCTTT
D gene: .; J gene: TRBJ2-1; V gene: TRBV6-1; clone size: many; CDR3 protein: CASRVEEGVNEQFF; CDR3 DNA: TGTGCCAGCAGGGTGGAGGAGGGGGTTAATGAGCAGTTCTTC
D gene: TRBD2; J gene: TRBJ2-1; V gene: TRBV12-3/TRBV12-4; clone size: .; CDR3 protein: CASSFRAGVGEQFF; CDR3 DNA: TGTGCCAGCAGTTTTCGAGCGGGAGTGGGTGAGCAGTTCTTC
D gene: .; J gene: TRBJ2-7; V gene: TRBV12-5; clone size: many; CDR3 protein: CASGLGSGAPFEQYF; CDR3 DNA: TGTGCTAGTGGTTTAGGATCAGGGGCACCCTTTGAGCAGTACTTC
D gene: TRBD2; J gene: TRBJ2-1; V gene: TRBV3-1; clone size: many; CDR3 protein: CASGRLAGYGNEQFF; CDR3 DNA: TGTGCCAGCGGACGACTAGCGGGATACGGCAATGAGCAGTTCTTC
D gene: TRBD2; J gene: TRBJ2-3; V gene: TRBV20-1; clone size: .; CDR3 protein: CSARGEGTSGNPDTQYF; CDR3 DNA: TGCAGTGCTAGAGGAGAAGGGACTAGCGGGAACCCAGATACGCAGTATTTT
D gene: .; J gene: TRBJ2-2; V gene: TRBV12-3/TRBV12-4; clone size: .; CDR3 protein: CASSPQGSTGELFF; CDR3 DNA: TGTGCCAGCAGTCCTCAGGGCAGCACCGGGGAGCTGTTTTTT
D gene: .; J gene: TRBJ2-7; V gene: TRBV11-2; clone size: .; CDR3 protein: CASSLRQYYEQYF; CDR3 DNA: TGTGCCAGCAGCTTAAGGCAATACTACGAGCAGTACTTC
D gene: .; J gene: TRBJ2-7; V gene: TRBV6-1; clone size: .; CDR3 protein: CASSGSKSREGYEQYF; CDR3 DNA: TGTGCCAGCAGTGGGAGTAAGTCCAGGGAAGGGTACGAGCAGTACTTC
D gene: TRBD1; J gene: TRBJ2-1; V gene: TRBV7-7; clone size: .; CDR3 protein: CASSVRQGRDNEQFF; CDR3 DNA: TGTGCTAGCAGCGTTCGACAGGGCCGGGACAATGAGCAGTTCTTC